The 7 T cell receptor beta chains below were found in one sample sequenced in a study of human T cells and chemical hapten exposure. TCRdb itself ran the RACE reads through MiXCR, one entry per CDR3 protein. The sample records roughly 120,000 distinct CDR3 sequences, roughly a tenth being singletons. Time point of the sample: patch test 2, 6 weeks after DPC sensitization. Treatment given: therapeutic diphenylcyclopropenone sensitization with weekly scalp DPC. The sample here was whole blood, taken in connection with sensitization to the hapten diphenylcyclopropenone (DPC). Source of these receptors: a woman between 35 and 50 years old with alopecia areata. Some clones in this sample may be carry-over from other donors' samples.

On this clonotype: The junction departs from the called germline gene at one end, perhaps through a read error. The V and J genes are TRBV20-1 and TRBJ1-2; 9 bases map to TRBD1. CDR1 DFQATT and CDR2 SNEGSKA come from the germline V gene (reference sequence). The CDR3 is made up of 14 amino acids. CDR3 amino acids: CSARDKSTGTGQVF. As DNA, the CDR3 is TGCAGTGCTAGAGATAAGAGCACCGGGACAGGGCAGGTTTTC.

The J gene is TRBJ2-3, the V gene TRBV21-1; the table's D call of TRBD2 was not tested on the DNA. TRBV21-1 is a documented pseudogene. This CDR3 spans 16 amino acids. Here the CDR3 reads CASSKELAGPADTQYF. DNA of the CDR3: TGTGCCAGCAGCAAAGAACTAGCGGGGCCCGCAGATACGCAGTATTTT.

This clonotype was observed a handful of times. V gene TRBV5-6 combines with J gene TRBJ1-3; a weak D match, TRBD1 (6 bases). Trimming removed 0 bases at V and 2 bases at J, with 12 bases between. Germline V CDR1 and CDR2: SGHDT, YYEEEE. The CDR3 totals 16 residues. The CDR3 protein is CASSLAPGETGNTIYF. CDR3 nucleotides: TGTGCCAGCAGCTTGGCTCCAGGGGAAACTGGAAACACCATATATTTT.

A few counts support this clonotype. V gene TRBV13 combines with J gene TRBJ1-6; D might be TRBD1 (6 bases). V lost 5 bases to trimming and J lost 0 bases, with 17 bases between them. The CDR3 spans 18 residues. Germline lookup yields CDR1 PRHDT and CDR2 FYEKMQ (reference sequence). The CDR3 coding sequence is TGTGCCAGCAGCCCCCCGGGGGCAGCGAGCTCCTATAATTCACCCCTCCACTTT. Amino acids: CASSPPGAASSYNSPLHF.

This clonotype showed up many times. The chain combines TRBV4-3 with TRBJ1-5; TRBD1 aligns across 10 bases. Germline V gene data show CDR1 as LGHNA and CDR2 as YSLEER. The J segment lost 5 bases and the V segment lost 3 bases, leaving 1 base of the junction unmatched. The CDR3 contains 14 residues. CDR3 protein: CASSQGQGYQPQHF. The CDR3 region has the DNA TGCGCCAGCAGCCAGGGACAGGGGTATCAGCCCCAGCATTTT.

This clonotype showed up just a few times. The chain carries TRBV7-2 and TRBJ1-6; D unclear. The CDR3 runs to 15 residues. CDR1 and CDR2 (germline): SGHTA, FQGNSA. V lost 1 base to trimming and J lost 9 bases, with 13 bases between them. CDR3 loop: CASSLVAGGFSPLHF. In nucleotides, the CDR3 is TGTGCCAGCAGCTTAGTAGCGGGCGGTTTTTCACCCCTCCACTTT.

This clonotype was detected a few times. V usage is TRBV2 and J usage is TRBJ1-1, with D maybe TRBD1 (6 bases). Germline V gene lookup returns CDR1 SNHLY and CDR2 FYNNEI. The CDR3 consists of 11 residues. With 10 bases removed from V and 9 bases from J, the gap between germline ends came to 15 bases. The CDR3 nucleotides are TGTGCCAACCAACAGGGCTCTAAAGCTTTCTTT. Translated, it gives CANQQGSKAFF.